The 10 T cell receptor beta chains in this list originate from one sample, sequenced in a study of neoadjuvant anti-PD-1 for oral cavity cancer. Some clones are missing from TCRdb's copy, which holds only in-frame ones; the method was immunoSEQ multiplex PCR. Among some 17,000 clones listed, 55% to 65% were seen once. This sample comprised PBMCs, obtained before nivolumab (anti-PD-1) treatment. The receptors originated from a person aged 35 to 85 with oral cavity squamous cell carcinoma.

The chain couples TRBV6-5 to TRBJ1-1; the D gene is possibly TRBD1 (6 bases). V was clipped by 8 bases and J by 8 bases, with 18 bases between them. The CDR3 has 13 residues. Germline V gene lookup returns CDR1 MNHEY and CDR2 SVGAGI. The CDR3 protein is CASLTPVGGEAFF. The CDR3 DNA reads as TGTGCCAGCCTTACTCCCGTGGGGGGCGAAGCTTTCTTT.

CDR3 nucleotide sequence: TGTGCCAGTAGTGCCCAGGGGGCCAATCAGCCCCAGCATTTT. This sequence encodes CASSAQGANQPQHF. This chain connects TRBV19 to TRBJ1-5, with TRBD1 matching 8 bases. The CDR3 has 14 residues. J gave up 3 bases and V 5 bases, and 3 bases lay outside the gene matches. CDR1 and CDR2 (germline): LNHDA, SQIVND (reference sequence).

The V gene is TRBV5-6, the J gene TRBJ2-2, with TRBD2 as a possible D gene (5 bases). The V end was cut by 4 bases, the J end by 6 bases, with 10 bases between. The germline CDR1 and CDR2 sequences are SGHDT and YYEEEE. The CDR3 sequence is 13 residues long. CDR3 DNA sequence: TGTGCCAGCAGCCCTCTAGCTTCCGGGGAGCTGTTTTTT. Amino acid sequence: CASSPLASGELFF.

The chain combines TRBV6-5 with TRBJ1-5; D is perhaps TRBD1 (5 bases). The CDR3 loop spans 13 amino acids. In germline, CDR1 is MNHEY, CDR2 SVGAGI. V gave up 5 bases and J gave up 9 bases, with 14 bases separating them. The CDR3 coding sequence is TGTGCCAGCAGTCCCGTCGGGACCGGGCCCCAGCATTTT. It encodes CASSPVGTGPQHF.

This clone was observed a few times. The chain uses TRBV7-3 and TRBJ2-7; D perhaps matches TRBD1 (6 bases). The CDR3 is 13 residues long. V was cut by 2 bases and J by 3 bases, with 8 bases left in between. The V gene's germline CDR1 is SGHTA and CDR2 FQGTGA. CDR3 sequence: CASSLDRSYEQYF. DNA for the CDR3: TGTGCCAGCAGCTTAGACAGGAGCTACGAGCAGTACTTC.

The chain carries TRBV19 and TRBJ1-2; D unresolved. The CDR3 has 13 residues. Trimming cost V 3 bases and J 6 bases, with 11 bases left between them. CDR1 and CDR2 (germline): LNHDA, SQIVND (reference sequence). For the CDR3, the DNA is TGTGCCAGTAGTATGGGAAGGGCCGATGGCTACACCTTC. As protein: CASSMGRADGYTF.

V gene TRBV29-1 combines with J gene TRBJ2-3; no clear D gene. V gave up 5 bases and J gave up 3 bases, with 6 bases separating them. CDR1 is SQVTM and CDR2 is ANQGSEA in the germline V gene. The CDR3 spans 11 residues. This chain's CDR3 is CSVIQTDTQYF. The CDR3 DNA reads TGCAGCGTTATTCAGACAGATACGCAGTATTTT.

This clone has a single count. J is TRBJ2-7 and V is TRBV29-1, with 8 bases that match TRBD1. J lost 4 bases, V lost 5 bases, and 7 bases had no gene match. Germline lookup yields CDR1 SQVTM and CDR2 ANQGSEA. The CDR3 contains 13 residues. In DNA, the CDR3 is TGCAGCGTTACCGGGACAGGAGGTTACGAGCAGTACTTC. Translation gives CSVTGTGGYEQYF.

The rearrangement links TRBV19 to TRBJ1-2; tentative D call: TRBD1 (6 bases). The CDR3 has 14 amino acids. V gave up 6 bases and J gave up 8 bases, with 19 bases separating them. From germline, CDR1 is LNHDA and CDR2 SQIVND (reference sequence). CDR3 sequence: CASSPGSGTNGYTF. CDR3 in DNA: TGTGCCAGTAGCCCCGGCTCGGGGACAAACGGCTACACCTTC.

The V and J genes are TRBV30 and TRBJ1-5; the D gene is possibly TRBD1 (6 bases). CDR1 GTSNPN and CDR2 SVGIG come from the germline V gene (reference sequence). Trimming removed 6 bases from V and 3 bases from J, with 12 bases in between. This CDR3 has 13 amino acids. The CDR3 DNA reads as TGTGCCTGCGCCACAGGGTACAATCAGCCCCAGCATTTT. It is translated as CACATGYNQPQHF.